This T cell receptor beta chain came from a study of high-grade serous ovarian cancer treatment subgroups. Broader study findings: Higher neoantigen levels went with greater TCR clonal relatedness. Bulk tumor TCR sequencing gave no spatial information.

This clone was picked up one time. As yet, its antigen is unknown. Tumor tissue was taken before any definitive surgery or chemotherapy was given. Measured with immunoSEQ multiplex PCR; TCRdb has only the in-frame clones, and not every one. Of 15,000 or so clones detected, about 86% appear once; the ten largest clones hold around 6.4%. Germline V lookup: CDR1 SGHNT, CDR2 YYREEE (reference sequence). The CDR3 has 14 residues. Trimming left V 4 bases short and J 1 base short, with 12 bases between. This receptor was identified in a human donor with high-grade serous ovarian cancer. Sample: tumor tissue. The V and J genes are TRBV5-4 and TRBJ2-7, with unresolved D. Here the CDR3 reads CASSPQDRSYEQYF. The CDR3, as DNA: TGTGCCAGCAGCCCCCAAGACCGTTCCTACGAGCAGTACTTC.